Below are 9 T cell receptor beta chains sequenced from a single sample in a study of PD-1 blockade in classical Hodgkin lymphoma. Sequencing used immunoSEQ multiplex PCR; TCRdb keeps in-frame clones, though not all of them. The repertoire has tens of thousands of clones, about 89% of them found once; the top ten carry around 9%. Relapse after autologous stem cell transplantation occurred in every patient, and brentuximab vedotin exposure varied. Sequenced material: peripheral blood mononuclear cells (PBMCs), taken at baseline. The receptors here all came from a human donor with classical Hodgkin lymphoma.

The chain couples TRBV6-6 to TRBJ2-1; TRBD2 matches 11 bases. This CDR3 is built from 15 residues. Germline V gives CDR1 MNHNY, CDR2 SVGAGI (reference sequence). The ends lost 5 bases at V and 2 bases at J; junction bases unmatched: 2. CDR3 coding DNA: TGTGCCAGCAGTCTAGCGGGGGGCCCCTACAATGAGCAGTTCTTC. It encodes CASSLAGGPYNEQFF.

This clone occurred a few times. The chain is built from TRBV11-2 and TRBJ1-4, with 9 nucleotides matching TRBD1. The CDR3 has 15 amino acids. The ends lost 6 bases at V and 5 bases at J; junction bases unmatched: 7. CDR1 SGHAT and CDR2 FQNNGV come from the germline V gene. The CDR3 DNA follows: TGTGCCAGCAGTCGACAGGGGGTAGGAAATGAAAAACTGTTTTTT. It encodes CASSRQGVGNEKLFF. Variable domain in full (rest from reference TRBV11-2 and TRBJ1-4): EAGVAQSPRYKIIEKRQSVAFWCNPISGHATLYWYQQILGQGPKLLIQFQNNGVVDDSQLPKDRFSAERLKGVDSTLKIQPAKLEDSAVYLCASSRQGVGNEKLFFGSGTQLSVL.

This chain connects TRBV6-5 to TRBJ1-1, with D perhaps TRBD1 (6 bases). Germline values: CDR1 MNHEY, CDR2 SVGAGI. The V gene lost 5 bases and the J gene lost 6 bases, with 16 bases spanning the gap. CDR3 length: 14 amino acids. The CDR3 DNA sequence: TGTGCCAGCAGTACCTCCCGACAGGTAGCTGAAGCTTTCTTT. Its protein is CASSTSRQVAEAFF.

The V and J genes are TRBV6-5 and TRBJ1-2; D is undetermined. V was cut by 0 bases and J by 7 bases, with 9 bases left in between. CDR3 length: 13 residues. Germline V gene data show CDR1 as MNHEY and CDR2 as SVGAGI. The DNA of the CDR3 is TGTGCCAGCAGTTACTCCCTATCTGGTGGCTACACCTTC. Translating gives CASSYSLSGGYTF.

The V call is TRBV4-2, the J call TRBJ1-6; a weak D match, TRBD1 (6 bases). Trimming cost V 4 bases and J 6 bases, with 19 bases left between them. CDR3 size: 17 residues. Germline V gene sequence: CDR1 LGHNA, CDR2 YNFKEQ. This chain's CDR3 is CASSPYLTGGSNSPLHF. DNA for the CDR3: TGTGCCAGCAGCCCTTATTTGACAGGAGGTTCTAATTCACCCCTCCACTTT.

This clone appeared a single time. The rearrangement joins TRBV9 to TRBJ2-2; possibly TRBD1 for D (5 bases). The CDR3 has 15 amino acids. Per the germline V gene, CDR1 is SGDLS and CDR2 is YYNGEE. V lost 3 bases and J 5 bases, leaving 14 bases between the germline ends. The CDR3 DNA follows: TGTGCCAGCAGCGCCCAGGGCTTCGAGACCGGGGAGCTGTTTTTT. Its protein is CASSAQGFETGELFF.

The chain combines TRBV6-5 with TRBJ1-5; D ambiguous. This CDR3 spans 15 amino acids. Trimming took off 6 bases at V and 2 bases at J, with 14 bases between the two ends. Germline CDR1 is MNHEY and CDR2 is SVGAGI. CDR3 residues: CASSRDSLGNQPQHF. The CDR3 DNA is TGTGCCAGCAGCCGGGATTCTCTTGGCAATCAGCCCCAGCATTTT.

The chain is built from TRBV6-6 and TRBJ2-1; TRBD2 agrees at 10 bases. The CDR3 runs 15 residues. Trimming cost V 4 bases and J 6 bases; bases outside gene matches: 6. Germline V gives CDR1 MNHNY, CDR2 SVGAGI (reference sequence). CDR3 region: CASSSGLAETNEQFF. In DNA form, the CDR3 reads TGTGCCAGCAGTTCCGGACTAGCGGAGACCAATGAGCAGTTCTTC.

The chain links TRBV7-3 to TRBJ2-1; 9 bases line up with TRBD1. The germline gives CDR1 SGHTA, CDR2 FQGTGA. There are 14 residues in the CDR3. The junction had 6 bases not matched to a gene; V was cut back by 5 bases and J by 7 bases. CDR3 sequence (DNA): TGTGCCAGCAGCCCGACGGACAGGGGTAATGAGCAGTTCTTC. Translating gives CASSPTDRGNEQFF.